The clone carrying this T cell receptor beta chain was recorded many times. Its antigen is currently unknown. The entry originates in a study of molecular identifiers for immune sequencing clone quantification. Study observations and caveats: For effector cells, clones above 20 RNA copies held over 97% of molecules; for naive cells, under 1%.

TCRdb called the PCR reads again in MiXCR, with one record for every CDR3 protein. The sample comprises about 300,000 distinct CDR3 sequences, over 20% of which are singletons, and approximately 0.84% rests with the top ten. Germline V gene data show CDR1 as SEHNR and CDR2 as FQNEAQ (reference sequence). V was cut by 0 bases and J by 2 bases, with 14 bases left in between. The CDR3 totals 16 residues. This receptor was identified in a human donor in good health. Some libraries in this study had Jurkat cell RNA spiked in. Sequencing was done on a sample of naive CD8+ T cells from blood, with Jurkat cell RNA spiked in. Documented subset: FACS-sorted CD8+CD4-CCR7+CD45RA+ naive T cells. The genes are TRBV7-9 and TRBJ2-7; D may be TRBD1 (5 bases). CDR3 DNA sequence: TGTGCCAGCAGCTTAGCGTTGTCCCAGGGCACCTACGAGCAGTACTTC. Translating it yields CASSLALSQGTYEQYF. Looking up the rest from reference TRBV7-9 and TRBJ2-7 gives the full variable domain: DTGVSQNPRHKITKRGQNVTFRCDPISEHNRLYWYRQTLGQGPEFLTYFQNEAQLEKSRLLSDRFSAERPKGSFSTLEIQRTEQGDSAMYLCASSLALSQGTYEQYFGPGTRLTVT.